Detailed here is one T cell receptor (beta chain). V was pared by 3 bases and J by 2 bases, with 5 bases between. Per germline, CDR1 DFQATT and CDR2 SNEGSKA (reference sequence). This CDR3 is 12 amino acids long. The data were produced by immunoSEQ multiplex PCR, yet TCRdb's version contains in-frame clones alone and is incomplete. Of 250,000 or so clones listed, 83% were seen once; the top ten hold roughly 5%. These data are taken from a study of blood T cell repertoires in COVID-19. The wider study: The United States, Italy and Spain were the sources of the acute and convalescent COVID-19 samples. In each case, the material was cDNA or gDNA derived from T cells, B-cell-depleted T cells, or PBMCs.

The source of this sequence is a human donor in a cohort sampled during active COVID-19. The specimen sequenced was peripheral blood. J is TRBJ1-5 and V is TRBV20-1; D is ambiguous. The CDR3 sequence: CSASTGNQPQHF. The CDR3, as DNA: TGCAGTGCTAGTACGGGCAATCAGCCCCAGCATTTT.